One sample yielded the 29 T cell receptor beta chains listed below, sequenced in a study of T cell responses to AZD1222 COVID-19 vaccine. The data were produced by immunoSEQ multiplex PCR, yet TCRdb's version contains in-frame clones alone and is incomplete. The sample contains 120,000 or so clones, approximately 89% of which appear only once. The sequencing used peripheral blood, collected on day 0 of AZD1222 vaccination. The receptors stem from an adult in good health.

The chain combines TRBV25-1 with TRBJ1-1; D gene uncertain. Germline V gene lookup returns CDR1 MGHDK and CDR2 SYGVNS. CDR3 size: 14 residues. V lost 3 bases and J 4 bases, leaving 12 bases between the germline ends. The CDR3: CASSEDGESTEAFF. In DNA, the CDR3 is TGTGCCAGCAGTGAGGACGGGGAGTCCACTGAAGCTTTCTTT. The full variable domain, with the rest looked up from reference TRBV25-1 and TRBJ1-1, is EADIYQTPRYLVIGTGKKITLECSQTMGHDKMYWYQQDPGMELHLIHYSYGVNSTEKGDLSSESTVSRIRTEHFPLTLESARPSHTSQYLCASSEDGESTEAFFGQGTRLTVV.

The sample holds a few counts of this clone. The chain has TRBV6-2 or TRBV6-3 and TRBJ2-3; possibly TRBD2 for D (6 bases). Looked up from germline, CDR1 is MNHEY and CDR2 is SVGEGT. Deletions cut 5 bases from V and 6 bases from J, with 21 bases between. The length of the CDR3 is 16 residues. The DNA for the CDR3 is TGTGCCAGCAGTCGCCCCGCGGGACTGAGCGTCGATACGCAGTATTTT. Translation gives CASSRPAGLSVDTQYF.

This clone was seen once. The DNA for the CDR3 is TGCGCCAGCAGCCCGGACAGCCGCTCTGGAAACACCATATATTTT. Its protein is CASSPDSRSGNTIYF. This chain links TRBV5-1 with TRBJ1-3, with a possible D match to TRBD1 (6 bases). The CDR3 totals 15 residues. CDR1 and CDR2 (germline): SGHRS, YFSETQ. The V and J ends lost 4 bases and 0 bases respectively, with 11 bases between them.

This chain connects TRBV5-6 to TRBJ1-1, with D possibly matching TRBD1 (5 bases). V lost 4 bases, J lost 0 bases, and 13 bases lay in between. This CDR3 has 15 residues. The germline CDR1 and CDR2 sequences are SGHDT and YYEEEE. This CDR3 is CASSLFGTVNTEAFF. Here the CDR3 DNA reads TGTGCCAGCAGCCTCTTTGGGACGGTGAACACTGAAGCTTTCTTT.

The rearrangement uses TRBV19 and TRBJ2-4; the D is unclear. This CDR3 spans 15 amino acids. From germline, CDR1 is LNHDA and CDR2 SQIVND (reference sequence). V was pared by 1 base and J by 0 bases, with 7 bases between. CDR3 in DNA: TGTGCCAGTAGTATAGGACTCGTAGCCAAAAACATTCAGTACTTC. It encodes CASSIGLVAKNIQYF.

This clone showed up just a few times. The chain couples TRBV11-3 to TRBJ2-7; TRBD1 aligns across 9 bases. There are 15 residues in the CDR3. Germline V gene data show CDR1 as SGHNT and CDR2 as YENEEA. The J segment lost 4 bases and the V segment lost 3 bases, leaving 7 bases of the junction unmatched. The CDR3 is CASSLASGQGYEQYF. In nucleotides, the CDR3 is TGTGCCAGCAGCTTGGCCTCGGGACAGGGATACGAGCAGTACTTC.

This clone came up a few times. The CDR3 DNA is TGTGCCAGCAGCTTAGGACTTAACTATGGCTACACCTTC. The encoded protein is CASSLGLNYGYTF. The J gene is TRBJ1-2, the V gene TRBV7-9; D ambiguous. The V and J ends lost 1 base and 1 base respectively, with 4 bases between them. In germline, CDR1 is SEHNR, CDR2 FQNEAQ (reference sequence). This CDR3 region has 13 residues.

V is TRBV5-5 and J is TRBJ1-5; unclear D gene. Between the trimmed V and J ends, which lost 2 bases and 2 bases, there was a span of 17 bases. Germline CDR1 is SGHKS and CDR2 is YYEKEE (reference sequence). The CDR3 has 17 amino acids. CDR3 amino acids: CASSFQEGALGNQPQHF. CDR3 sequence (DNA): TGTGCCAGCAGCTTCCAGGAGGGAGCTTTGGGCAATCAGCCCCAGCATTTT.

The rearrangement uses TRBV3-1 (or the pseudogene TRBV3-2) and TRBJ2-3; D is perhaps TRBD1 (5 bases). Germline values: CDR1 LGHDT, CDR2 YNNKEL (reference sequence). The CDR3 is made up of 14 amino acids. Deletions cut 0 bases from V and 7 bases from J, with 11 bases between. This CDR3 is CASSQDVDSHTQYF. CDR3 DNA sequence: TGTGCCAGCAGCCAAGATGTAGACAGTCATACGCAGTATTTT.

The CDR3 region has the DNA TGTGCCAGCAGTTACCTAAAGCGCAGGGGGAACACTGAAGCTTTCTTT. Translation gives CASSYLKRRGNTEAFF. The chain carries TRBV6-5 and TRBJ1-1; D might be TRBD1 (6 bases). The germline V and J ends were trimmed by 2 bases and 1 base, with 14 bases remaining between them. There are 16 residues in the CDR3. The germline CDR1 and CDR2 sequences are MNHEY and SVGAGI.

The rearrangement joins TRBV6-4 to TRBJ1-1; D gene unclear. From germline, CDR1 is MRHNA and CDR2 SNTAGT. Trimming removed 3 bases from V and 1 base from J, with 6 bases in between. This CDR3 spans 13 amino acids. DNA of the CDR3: TGTGCCAGCAGTGAATTTGAGAACACTGAAGCTTTCTTT. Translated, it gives CASSEFENTEAFF.

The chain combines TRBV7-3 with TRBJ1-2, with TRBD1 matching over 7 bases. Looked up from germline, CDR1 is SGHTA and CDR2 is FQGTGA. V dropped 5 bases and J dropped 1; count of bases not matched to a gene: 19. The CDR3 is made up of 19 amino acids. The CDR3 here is CASSTQRLSMGQLNYGYTF. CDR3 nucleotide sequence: TGTGCCAGCAGCACCCAAAGACTTTCAATGGGACAGCTTAACTATGGCTACACCTTC.

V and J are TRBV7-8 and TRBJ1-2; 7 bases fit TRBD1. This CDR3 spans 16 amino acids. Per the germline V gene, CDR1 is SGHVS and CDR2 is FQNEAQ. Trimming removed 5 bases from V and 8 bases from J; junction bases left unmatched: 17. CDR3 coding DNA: TGTGCCAGCAGCGGGATGGACAGGACTGCAACGGAGGGCTACACCTTC. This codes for CASSGMDRTATEGYTF.

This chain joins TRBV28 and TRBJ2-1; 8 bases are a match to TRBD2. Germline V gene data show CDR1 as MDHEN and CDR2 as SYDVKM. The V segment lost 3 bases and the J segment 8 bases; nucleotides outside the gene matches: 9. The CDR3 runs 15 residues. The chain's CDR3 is CASSFLAGGGYEQFF. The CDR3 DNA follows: TGTGCCAGCAGTTTTCTCGCGGGGGGCGGGTATGAGCAGTTCTTC.

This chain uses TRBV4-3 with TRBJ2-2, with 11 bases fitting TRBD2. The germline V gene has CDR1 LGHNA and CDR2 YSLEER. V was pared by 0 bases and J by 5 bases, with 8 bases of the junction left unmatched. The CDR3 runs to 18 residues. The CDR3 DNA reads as TGCGCCAGCAGCCAAGAAGTGGCTAGCGGGGGGAAGACCGGGGAGCTGTTTTTT. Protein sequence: CASSQEVASGGKTGELFF.

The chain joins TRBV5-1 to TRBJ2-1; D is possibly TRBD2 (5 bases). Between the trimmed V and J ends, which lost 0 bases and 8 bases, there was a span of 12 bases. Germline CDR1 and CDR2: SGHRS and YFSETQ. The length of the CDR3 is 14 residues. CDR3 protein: CASSLELASHEQFF. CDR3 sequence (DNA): TGCGCCAGCAGCTTGGAATTAGCGTCCCATGAGCAGTTCTTC.

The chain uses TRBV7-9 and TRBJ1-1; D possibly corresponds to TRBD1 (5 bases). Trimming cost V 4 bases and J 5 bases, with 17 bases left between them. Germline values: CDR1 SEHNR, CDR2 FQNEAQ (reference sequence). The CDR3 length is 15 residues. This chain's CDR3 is CASSSPGDSGTEAFF. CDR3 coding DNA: TGTGCCAGCAGCTCGCCCGGTGACAGTGGGACTGAAGCTTTCTTT.

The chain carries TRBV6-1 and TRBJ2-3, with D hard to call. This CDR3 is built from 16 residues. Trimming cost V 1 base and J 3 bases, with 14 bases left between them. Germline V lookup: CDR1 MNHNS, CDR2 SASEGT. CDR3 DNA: TGTGCCAGCAGTGAAGGTCCTGGCCTCCAGACAGATACGCAGTATTTT. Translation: CASSEGPGLQTDTQYF.

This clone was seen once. This chain's CDR3 is CASSLDGLGAKLFF. Written as DNA, the CDR3 is TGTGCCAGCAGCTTGGACGGCCTAGGGGCAAAACTGTTTTTT. The chain couples TRBV5-4 to TRBJ1-4; a weak D match, TRBD1 (5 bases). Deletions cut 0 bases from V and 10 bases from J, with 13 bases between. CDR1 SGHNT and CDR2 YYREEE come from the germline V gene (reference sequence). CDR3 size: 14 residues.

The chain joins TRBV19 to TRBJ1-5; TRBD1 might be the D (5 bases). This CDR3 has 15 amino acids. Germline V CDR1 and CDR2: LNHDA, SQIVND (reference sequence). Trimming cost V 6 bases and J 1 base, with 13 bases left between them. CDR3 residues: CASSHRFLSNQPQHF. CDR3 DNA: TGTGCCAGTAGCCACAGGTTCCTCAGCAATCAGCCCCAGCATTTT.

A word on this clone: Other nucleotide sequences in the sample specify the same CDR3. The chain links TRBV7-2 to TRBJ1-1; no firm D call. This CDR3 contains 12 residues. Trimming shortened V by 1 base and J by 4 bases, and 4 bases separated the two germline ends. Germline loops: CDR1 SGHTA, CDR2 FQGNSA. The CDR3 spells CASSLGPTEAFF. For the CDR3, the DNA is TGTGCCAGCAGCTTAGGCCCCACTGAAGCTTTCTTT.

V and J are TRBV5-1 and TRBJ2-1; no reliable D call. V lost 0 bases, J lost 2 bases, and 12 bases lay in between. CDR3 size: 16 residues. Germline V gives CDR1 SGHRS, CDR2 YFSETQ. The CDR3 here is CASSLGTGNTYNEQFF. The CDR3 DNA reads TGCGCCAGCAGCTTGGGGACCGGAAATACCTACAATGAGCAGTTCTTC.

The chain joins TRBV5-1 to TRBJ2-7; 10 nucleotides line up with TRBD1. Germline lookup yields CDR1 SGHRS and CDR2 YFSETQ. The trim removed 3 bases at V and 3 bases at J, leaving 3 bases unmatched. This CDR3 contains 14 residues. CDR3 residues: CASSSGTGDYEQYF. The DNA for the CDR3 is TGCGCCAGCAGCTCCGGGACAGGGGACTACGAGCAGTACTTC.

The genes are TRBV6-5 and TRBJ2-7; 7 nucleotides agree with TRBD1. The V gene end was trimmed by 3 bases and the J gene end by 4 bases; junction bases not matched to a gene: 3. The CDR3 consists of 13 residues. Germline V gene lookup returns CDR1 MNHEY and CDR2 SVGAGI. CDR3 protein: CASSYQQGYEQYF. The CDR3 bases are TGTGCCAGCAGTTATCAACAGGGGTACGAGCAGTACTTC.

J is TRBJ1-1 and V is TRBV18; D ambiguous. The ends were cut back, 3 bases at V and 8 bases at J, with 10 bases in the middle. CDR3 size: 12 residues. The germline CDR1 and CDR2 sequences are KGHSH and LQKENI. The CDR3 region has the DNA TGTGCCAGCTCACCGAGGCGACAAGAAGCTTTCTTT. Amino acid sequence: CASSPRRQEAFF. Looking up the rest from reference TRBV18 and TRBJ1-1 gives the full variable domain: NAGVMQNPRHLVRRRGQEARLRCSPMKGHSHVYWYRQLPEEGLKFMVYLQKENIIDESGMPKERFSAEFPKEGPSILRIQQVVRGDSAAYFCASSPRRQEAFFGQGTRLTVV.

CDR3 region: CASQPPAAYEQYF. CDR3 nucleotide sequence: TGTGCCAGCCAACCACCCGCTGCCTACGAGCAGTACTTC. This chain connects TRBV11-1 to TRBJ2-7; no firm D call. The V end was cut by 8 bases, the J end by 2 bases, with 13 bases between. There are 13 residues in the CDR3. Looked up from germline, CDR1 is SGHAT and CDR2 is FQDESV (reference sequence).

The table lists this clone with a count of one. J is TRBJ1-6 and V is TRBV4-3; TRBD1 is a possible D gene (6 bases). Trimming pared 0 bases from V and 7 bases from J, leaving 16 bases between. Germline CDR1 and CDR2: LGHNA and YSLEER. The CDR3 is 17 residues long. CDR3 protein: CASSQDRWERGNSPLHF. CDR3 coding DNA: TGCGCCAGCAGCCAAGATAGGTGGGAAAGGGGGAATTCACCCCTCCACTTT.

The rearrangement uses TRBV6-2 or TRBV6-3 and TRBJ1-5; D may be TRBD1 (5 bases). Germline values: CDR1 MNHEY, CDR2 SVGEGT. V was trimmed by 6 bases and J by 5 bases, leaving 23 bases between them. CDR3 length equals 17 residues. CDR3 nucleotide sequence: TGTGCCAGCAGCCAAATCAGGTCGGGACCCCTCTATCAGCCCCAGCATTTT. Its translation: CASSQIRSGPLYQPQHF.

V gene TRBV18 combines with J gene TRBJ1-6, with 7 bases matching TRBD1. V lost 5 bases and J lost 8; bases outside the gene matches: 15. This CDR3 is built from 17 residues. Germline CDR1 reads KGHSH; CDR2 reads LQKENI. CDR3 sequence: CASSSPNNRGLDSPLHF. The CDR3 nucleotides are TGTGCCAGCTCATCCCCCAATAACAGGGGCTTGGATTCACCCCTCCACTTT. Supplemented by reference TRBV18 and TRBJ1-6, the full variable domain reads NAGVMQNPRHLVRRRGQEARLRCSPMKGHSHVYWYRQLPEEGLKFMVYLQKENIIDESGMPKERFSAEFPKEGPSILRIQQVVRGDSAAYFCASSSPNNRGLDSPLHFGNGTRLTVT.